This T cell receptor (beta chain) was found in a study of T cell responses to AZD1222 COVID-19 vaccine. The V gene end was trimmed by 3 bases and the J gene end by 5 bases; junction bases not matched to a gene: 9. Germline loops: CDR1 MGHRA, CDR2 YSYEKL. The CDR3 runs 16 residues. TCRdb's copy holds only in-frame clones and misses some; the assay was immunoSEQ multiplex PCR. Seen here are approximately 260,000 clones, 90% to 95% observed once, and the top ten hold roughly 0.6%. The chain combines TRBV4-1 with TRBJ2-5, with 10 bases fitting TRBD2. This specimen was peripheral blood, taken on day 0 of AZD1222 vaccination. The sequence was collected from an adult in good health. For the CDR3, the DNA is TGCGCCAGCAGCCAGGGCCAAGCGGGAGGGTTGGAGACCCAGTACTTC. The encoded protein is CASSQGQAGGLETQYF.